This T cell receptor (beta chain) was recovered during a study of shared clonotypes between healthy human individuals. This clone appeared a few times. Its target is not known. Lacking the conserved final phenylalanine or tryptophan, this CDR3 likely reflects a read error. The DNA is omitted, as the CDR3 cannot be located on it reliably, and the CDR3 follows TCRdb's listing. CDR1 is MNHEY, CDR2 SVGAGI, per germline. The CDR3 is 11 residues long, ends included. General study findings and limits: Investigators expected sequencing depth to affect clonotype sharing among donors. It was observed that 5% to 6% of naive CD4 clonotypes were shared across a handful of donors.

Profiling relied on immunoSEQ multiplex PCR, and the TCRdb table lists in-frame clones only, not all of them. This sample carries around 700,000 clones, about 74% of them seen once, and the ten largest clones take over 1.5%. The TCR sequence derives from a woman in her thirties in good health. Material: memory CD4+ T cells sorted from blood. As for subset: CD45RA-negative fraction. V usage is TRBV6-5 and J usage is TRBJ1-3. The CDR3 here is CASSFEQKSPV.